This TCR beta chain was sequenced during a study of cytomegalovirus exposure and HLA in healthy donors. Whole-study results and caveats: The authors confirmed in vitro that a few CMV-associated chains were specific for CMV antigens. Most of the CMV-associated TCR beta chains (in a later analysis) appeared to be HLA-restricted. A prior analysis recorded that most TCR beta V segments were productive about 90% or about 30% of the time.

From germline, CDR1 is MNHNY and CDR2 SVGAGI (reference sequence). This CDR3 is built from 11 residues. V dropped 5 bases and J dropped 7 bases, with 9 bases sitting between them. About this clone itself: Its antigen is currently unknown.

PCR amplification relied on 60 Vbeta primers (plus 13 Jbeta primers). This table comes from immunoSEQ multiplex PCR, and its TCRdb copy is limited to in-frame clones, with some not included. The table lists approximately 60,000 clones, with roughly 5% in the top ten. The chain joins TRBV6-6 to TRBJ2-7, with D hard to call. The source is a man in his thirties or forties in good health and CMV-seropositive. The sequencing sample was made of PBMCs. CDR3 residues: CASSLSREQYF. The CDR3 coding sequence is TGTGCCAGCAGTCTTTCGCGAGAGCAGTACTTC.